This T cell receptor (beta chain) was observed in a study of cytomegalovirus exposure and HLA in healthy donors. Use of 60 Vbeta and 13 Jbeta primers characterized the PCR. Method: immunoSEQ multiplex PCR; TCRdb's copy keeps in-frame clones and lacks some. Of 190,000 or so clones in the sample, around three quarters were seen once. The origin of this receptor is a boy between 10 and 17 years old in good health and CMV-seronegative. The sample comprised PBMCs.

The CDR3: CASSLENVGLAGGRNYEQYF. Here the CDR3 DNA reads TGCGCCAGCAGCTTAGAAAACGTTGGACTAGCGGGGGGCAGGAACTACGAGCAGTACTTC. The rearrangement uses TRBV5-1 and TRBJ2-7; 14 bases agree with TRBD2. The CDR3 is 20 amino acids. V was clipped by 2 bases and J by 3 bases; unmatched bases: 16. Per the germline V gene, CDR1 is SGHRS and CDR2 is YFSETQ.